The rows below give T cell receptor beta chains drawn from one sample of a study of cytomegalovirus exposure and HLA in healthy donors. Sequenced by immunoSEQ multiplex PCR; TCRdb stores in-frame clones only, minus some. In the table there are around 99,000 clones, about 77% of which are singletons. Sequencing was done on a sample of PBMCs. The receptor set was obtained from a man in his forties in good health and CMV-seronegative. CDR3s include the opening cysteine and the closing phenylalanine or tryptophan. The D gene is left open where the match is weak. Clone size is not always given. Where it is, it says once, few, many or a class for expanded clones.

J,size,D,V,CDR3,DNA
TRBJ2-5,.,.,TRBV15,CATSRASEIQETQYF,TGTGCCACCAGCAGAGCTAGCGAAATTCAAGAGACCCAGTACTTC
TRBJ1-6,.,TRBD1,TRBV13,CASSFRDRASPLHF,TGTGCCAGCAGCTTTAGGGACAGGGCTTCACCCCTCCACTTT
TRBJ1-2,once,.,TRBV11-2,CASSFGGLLGYTF,TGTGCCAGCAGCTTCGGGGGGCTTTTGGGCTACACCTTC
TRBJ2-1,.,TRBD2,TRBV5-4,CASSLGGVAGGAYNEQFF,TGTGCCAGCAGCTTGGGCGGGGTGGCGGGAGGGGCCTACAATGAGCAGTTCTTC
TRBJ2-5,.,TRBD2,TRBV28,CASSWTSGGETQYF,TGTGCCAGCAGTTGGACTAGCGGGGGAGAGACCCAGTACTTC
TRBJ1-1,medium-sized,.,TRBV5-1,CASSSTGLNTEAFF,TGCGCCAGCAGCTCGACAGGCCTGAACACTGAAGCTTTCTTT
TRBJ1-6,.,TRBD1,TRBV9,CASSGKTGTYTPLHF,TGTGCCAGCAGCGGGAAGACAGGGACGTATACACCCCTCCACTTT
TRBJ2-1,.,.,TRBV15,CATSRGAGAYNEQFF,TGTGCCACCAGCAGAGGGGCGGGCGCCTACAATGAGCAGTTCTTC
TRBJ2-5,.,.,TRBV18,CASSPIRETQYF,TGTGCCAGCTCACCAATCCGGGAGACCCAGTACTTC
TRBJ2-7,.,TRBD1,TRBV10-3,CAISEPGQGSSYEQYF,TGTGCCATCAGTGAGCCGGGACAGGGGAGCTCCTACGAGCAGTACTTC
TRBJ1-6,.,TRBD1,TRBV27,CASSWTGSLGYPPLHF,TGTGCCAGCAGTTGGACAGGGTCCCTGGGTTATCCACCCCTCCACTTT
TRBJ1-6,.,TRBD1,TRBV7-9,CASSTPGQENSPLHF,TGTGCCAGCAGCACACCAGGACAGGAAAATTCACCCCTCCACTTT
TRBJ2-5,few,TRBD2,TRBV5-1,CASSTPGLAGETQYF,TGCGCCAGCAGCACCCCGGGACTAGCGGGAGAGACCCAGTACTTC
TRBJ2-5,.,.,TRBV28,CASSPLGGLSETQYF,TGTGCCAGCAGCCCTCTTGGGGGGTTGTCAGAGACCCAGTACTTC
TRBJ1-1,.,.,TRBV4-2,CASSPSLSGNTEAFF,TGTGCCAGCAGCCCATCGCTTTCGGGGAACACTGAAGCTTTCTTT
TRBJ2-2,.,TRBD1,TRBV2,CASSGTGEGELFF,TGTGCCAGCAGTGGGACAGGGGAAGGGGAGCTGTTTTTT
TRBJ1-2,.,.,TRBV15,CATSRDQGGSYGYTF,TGTGCCACCAGCAGAGATCAGGGTGGGTCCTATGGCTACACCTTC
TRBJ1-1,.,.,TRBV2,CASSDRWEDTEAFF,TGTGCCAGCAGTGACAGGTGGGAGGACACTGAAGCTTTCTTT
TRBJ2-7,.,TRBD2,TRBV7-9,CASSADLAGGYEQYF,TGTGCCAGCAGCGCGGATCTAGCGGGAGGTTACGAGCAGTACTTC
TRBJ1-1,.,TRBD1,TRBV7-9,CASSAQVRTGVDTEAFF,TGTGCCAGCAGCGCACAGGTACGGACAGGGGTAGACACTGAAGCTTTCTTT
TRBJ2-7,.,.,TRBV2,CASSDGGISYEQYF,TGTGCCAGCAGTGATGGCGGGATTTCCTACGAGCAGTACTTC
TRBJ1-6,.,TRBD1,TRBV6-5,CASSAWTGGNSPLHF,TGTGCCAGCAGTGCCTGGACAGGGGGCAATTCACCCCTCCACTTT
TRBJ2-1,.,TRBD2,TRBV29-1,CSAAGEGRDEQFF,TGCAGCGCGGCCGGGGAGGGCCGGGATGAGCAGTTCTTC
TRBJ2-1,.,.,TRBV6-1,CASFPSSYNEQFF,TGTGCCAGCTTCCCTAGCTCCTACAATGAGCAGTTCTTC
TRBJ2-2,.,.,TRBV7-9,CSSSRSIGELFF,TGTTCCAGCAGCCGCTCTATTGGGGAGCTGTTTTTT
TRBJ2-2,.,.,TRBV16,CASSVTGELFF,TGTGCCAGCAGCGTGACTGGGGAGCTGTTTTTT
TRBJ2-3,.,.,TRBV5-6,CASSLGRRDTQYF,TGTGCCAGCAGCTTGGGGAGGCGGGATACGCAGTATTTT
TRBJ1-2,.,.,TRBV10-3,CAISLGSNYYGYTF,TGTGCCATCAGTCTCGGGTCGAATTACTACGGCTACACCTTC
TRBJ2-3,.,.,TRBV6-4,CASTADISSTDTQYF,TGTGCCAGCACCGCCGACATCTCTAGCACAGATACGCAGTATTTT
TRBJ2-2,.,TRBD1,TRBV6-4,CASSPTGDTGELFF,TGTGCCAGCAGTCCTACAGGGGACACCGGGGAGCTGTTTTTT
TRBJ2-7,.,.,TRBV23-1,CASSQSRTPSYEQYF,TGCGCCAGCAGTCAATCGCGGACACCCTCCTACGAGCAGTACTTC
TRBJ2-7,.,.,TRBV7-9,CASSITGSSNEQYF,TGTGCCAGCAGTATTACCGGGTCCTCCAACGAGCAGTACTTC
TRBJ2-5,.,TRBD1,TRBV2,CASSEIWTGWETQYF,TGTGCCAGCAGTGAAATTTGGACAGGGTGGGAGACCCAGTACTTC
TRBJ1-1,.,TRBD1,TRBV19,CASSIRDRATEAFF,TGTGCCAGTAGTATCCGGGACAGGGCCACTGAAGCTTTCTTT
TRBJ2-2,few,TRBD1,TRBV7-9,CAGSPHRGVTGELFF,TGTGCCGGATCGCCGCACAGGGGGGTCACCGGGGAGCTGTTTTTT
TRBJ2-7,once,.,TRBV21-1,CASTPAGYVYEQYF,TGTGCCAGCACCCCAGCGGGGTACGTATACGAGCAGTACTTC
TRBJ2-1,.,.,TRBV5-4,CASSQEGLNNEQFF,TGTGCCAGCAGTCAGGAGGGCCTGAACAATGAGCAGTTCTTC
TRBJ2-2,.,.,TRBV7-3,CASSLSLTGELFF,TGTGCCAGCAGCTTAAGTTTAACCGGGGAGCTGTTTTTT
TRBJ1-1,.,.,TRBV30,CAWSPRRVDTEAFF,TGTGCCTGGAGTCCACGCCGGGTAGACACTGAAGCTTTCTTT
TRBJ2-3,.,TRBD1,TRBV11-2,CASSQGTGTASTDTQYF,TGTGCCAGCAGCCAGGGGACCGGGACAGCGAGCACAGATACGCAGTATTTT